This paragraph reports one TCR beta chain. Its binding antigen is unknown. Base-call qualities are not available, and no considerably larger clone is one nucleotide away. Genomic DNA was isolated from the sorted cells so that the TCRbeta CDR3 region could be sequenced. The immunoSEQ Assay was used to sequence the TCRbeta CDR3 regions. TCRdb limited this immuneACCESS table to in-frame rearrangements with V and J called. A share of clones is missing; checked studies link under half to unresolved V genes, and the rest is unexplained. This sample comprises about 61,000 clones, more than 70% of them detected only once. The top ten constitute approximately 0.56% of the sample. The sample originates from a study of OX40 agonist ivuxolimab in advanced cancers. Background on the whole study: The costimulatory receptor OX40 (CD134) was targeted by ivuxolimab, a fully human IgG2 agonistic monoclonal antibody. The dose-escalation cohort was about 86% male with a mean age of about 65 years, ranging from about 23 to 85. Prior anti-PD-1, anti-PD-L1 or anti-CTLA-4 therapy was permitted, and checkpoint inhibitors had been received by 40% to 50% of dose-escalation patients. Partial responses occurred in three dose-escalation patients, of whom one had hepatocellular carcinoma and two had cutaneous melanoma. The paper covers the monotherapy dose-escalation part of the phase I ivuxolimab trial, which included N ≈ 50 patients. Of the 50 or so patients in dose escalation, 19 had hepatocellular carcinoma, roughly 15 had melanoma, 9 had renal cell carcinoma and 9 had head and neck cancer. Peripheral TCRbeta sequencing aimed to test whether ivuxolimab altered TCR sequence diversity and caused clonal T-cell expansion. Intravenous ivuxolimab was administered to patients every 2 weeks at six dose levels: 0.01, 0.1, 0.3, 1.5, 3 and 10 mg/kg. On the study overall, not on this receptor specifically: Low levels of normalized T-cell clonal expansion were also seen in some nonresponding patients. In the 0.1-3.0 mg/kg groups, partial responders had among the lowest normalized peripheral clonal expansion, particularly in CD8+ T cells. Clonal expansion of both CD4+ and CD8+ blood T cells was observed from baseline to week 6 at doses 0.1 to 3.0 mg/kg. Antigen specificity was not determined for the clonally expanded peripheral T cells. On average, CD8+ T cells showed more expanded clones than CD4+ T cells after ivuxolimab.

The trial excluded patients who had a history of autoimmune disease or who were on systemic immunosuppression. Peripheral blood for TCR sequencing was drawn from every dose cohort at baseline, at cycle 4 day 1 and at cycle 7 day 1. Samples were obtained from an open-label, multicenter, first-in-human phase I dose-escalation trial of ivuxolimab. Adults with locally advanced or metastatic melanoma, renal cell carcinoma, hepatocellular carcinoma or head and neck squamous cell carcinoma were enrolled in the trial. Before TCR sequencing, CD4+ and CD8+ T cells were separately sorted from peripheral blood. V and J are trimmed by 3 bases and 7 bases, and the gene matches miss 7 bases of the junction. For CDR1 and CDR2, the germline V gene lists MDHEN and SYDVKM. Including cysteine and phenylalanine, the CDR3 has 15 amino acids. The retained sequence is limited to the CDR3, 45 bases, with the frame set at the first base.

This specimen was CD4+ or CD8+ T cells sorted from blood, taken in a trial of the OX40 agonist ivuxolimab. The sequence joins TRBV28 to TRBJ2-1, with 9 bases aligning to TRBD2. The source is an adult with an advanced solid tumor such as melanoma, head and neck, liver or kidney cancer. The CDR3 in this case is CASSFLREGRNEQFF. The DNA is TGTGCCAGCAGTTTCCTGCGGGAGGGCCGGAATGAGCAGTTCTTC.